The rows below give T cell receptor beta chains drawn from one sample of a study of blood T cell repertoires in COVID-19. The data were produced by immunoSEQ multiplex PCR, yet TCRdb's version contains in-frame clones alone and is incomplete. In the table there are 150,000 to 200,000 clones, around four fifths of which are singletons. Sample: PBMCs or T cells enriched from blood (not recorded which). The receptors here all came from a woman between 50 and 59 years old who had recovered from COVID-19. Both conserved end residues are part of each CDR3. The D gene is left open where the match is weak. Where a row states a size, it is once, few, many or the class of an expanded clone; other rows omit it.

.,.,TRBV5-1,TRBJ1-6,CASSPGRGNNSPLHF,TGCGCCAGCAGCCCCGGACGCGGGAATAATTCACCCCTCCACTTT
.,.,TRBV6-4,TRBJ1-2,CASSPGQQAGYGYTF,TGTGCCAGCAGCCCAGGACAGCAGGCGGGCTATGGCTACACCTTC
TRBD2,.,TRBV14,TRBJ2-1,CASLAGEDNEQFF,TGTGCCAGCTTAGCGGGAGAGGACAATGAGCAGTTCTTC
.,.,TRBV30,TRBJ1-4,CAWSGHPTNEKLFF,TGTGCCTGGTCTGGACATCCCACTAATGAAAAACTGTTTTTT
.,.,TRBV10-3,TRBJ1-5,CAISTGTQPQHF,TGTGCCATCAGTACAGGGACACAGCCCCAGCATTTT
.,few,TRBV27,TRBJ2-1,CASSQSGDEQFF,TGTGCCAGCAGCCAAAGCGGTGATGAGCAGTTCTTC
.,.,TRBV3-1/TRBV3-2,TRBJ1-3,CASVRGWGAGNTIYF,TGTGCCAGCGTCCGAGGTTGGGGGGCTGGAAACACCATATATTTT
.,once,TRBV18,TRBJ1-2,CASSQSQRSNYGYTF,TGTGCCAGCTCACAATCACAGAGATCCAACTATGGCTACACCTTC
.,.,TRBV5-1,TRBJ1-1,CASSAEALGTEAFF,TGCGCCAGCAGCGCGGAAGCCCTAGGCACTGAAGCTTTCTTT
.,.,TRBV28,TRBJ1-2,CASSLTHSSYGYTF,TGTGCCAGCAGTCTAACCCACAGTTCCTATGGCTACACCTTC
TRBD1,.,TRBV24-1,TRBJ1-2,CATSDPGQGSHGYTF,TGTGCCACCAGTGACCCCGGACAGGGTTCGCATGGCTACACCTTC
.,.,TRBV7-2,TRBJ2-7,CASSPRSRTSAYEQYF,TGTGCCAGCAGCCCCCGAAGTAGGACTTCAGCCTACGAGCAGTACTTC
.,.,TRBV7-9,TRBJ2-7,CASRPRDTGGSYEQYF,TGTGCCAGCCGCCCTAGAGATACAGGCGGCTCCTACGAGCAGTACTTC
.,.,TRBV27,TRBJ2-7,CASSLRSGYEQYF,TGTGCCAGCAGTTTACGATCGGGGTACGAGCAGTACTTC
TRBD2,.,TRBV7-2,TRBJ2-7,CASSSVSGSYEQYF,TGTGCCAGCAGCTCCGTTAGCGGGAGTTACGAGCAGTACTTC
.,.,TRBV5-4,TRBJ1-1,CASSGQMNTEAFF,TGTGCCAGCAGTGGGCAGATGAACACTGAAGCTTTCTTT
.,few,TRBV5-1,TRBJ2-3,CASSLGGAGPTDTQYF,TGCGCCAGCAGCTTGGGCGGCGCGGGACCCACAGATACGCAGTATTTT
.,.,TRBV18,TRBJ1-1,CASSPRQGNTEAFF,TGTGCCAGCTCACCAAGGCAGGGTAACACTGAAGCTTTCTTT
.,once,TRBV3-1/TRBV3-2,TRBJ2-7,CASSQEIGLRYEQYF,TGTGCCAGCAGCCAAGAGATCGGACTTCGCTACGAGCAGTACTTC
TRBD2,.,TRBV19,TRBJ2-1,CASSRKAGLAGYNEQFF,TGTGCCAGTAGCAGAAAGGCGGGACTAGCGGGATACAATGAGCAGTTCTTC
.,.,TRBV7-2,TRBJ1-2,CASSWYKVSNYGYTF,TGTGCCAGCAGCTGGTACAAAGTCTCTAACTATGGCTACACCTTC
.,once,TRBV3-1/TRBV3-2,TRBJ2-1,CASSRGVPSYNEQFF,TGTGCCAGCAGCAGGGGTGTTCCTTCCTACAATGAGCAGTTCTTC